The sequence of this TCR beta chain was determined in a study of blood T cells in healthy people across ages. The study's findings and limits: With age, beta diversity per million T cells declined roughly linearly, significantly by approximately 40. Long-lived donors carried more naive CD4+ cells and greater diversity than aged donors.

V lost 1 base and J lost 7; bases outside the gene matches: 20. Germline CDR1 and CDR2: LGHNA and YSLEER. The CDR3 length is 19 residues. Samples had at least 7 million PBMCs isolated from them. With regard to this clonotype: What it binds is unknown.

Using a J-beta primer mix together with a sample-barcoded 5' primer, a second PCR was run for roughly 6 to 12 cycles. Each cDNA molecule received a tag from a template-switch adaptor that had 12 random nucleotides. MiXCR, applied by TCRdb to the 5' RACE reads, yields one record per CDR3 protein. The repertoire includes 1,300,000 or so distinct CDR3 sequences, around 59% of them detected once, and under 8.5% sits in the top ten. Input material: blood. V is TRBV4-3 and J is TRBJ2-7; 9 nucleotides line up with TRBD1. The sequence came from a man aged 18 to 30 in good health. CDR3 coding DNA: TGCGCCAGCAGCCAAGTCTTCGGAGGGGACAGGGTATCCTACAATGAGCAGTACTTC. Its translation is CASSQVFGGDRVSYNEQYF.